The 12 T cell receptor beta chains below come from one sample, sequenced in a study of shared clonotypes between healthy human individuals. Some clones are missing from TCRdb's copy, which holds only in-frame ones; the method was immunoSEQ multiplex PCR. The repertoire holds 200,000 to 250,000 clones, with about 65% as singletons. Sequencing input: memory CD4+ T cells sorted from blood. Subset: CD45RA-negative fraction. The receptors shown here come from a man under 40 in good health.

This chain connects TRBV19 to TRBJ2-5; TRBD2 agrees at 9 bases. The germline V gene has CDR1 LNHDA and CDR2 SQIVND (reference sequence). The CDR3 is 13 residues long. After removal of 5 bases from V and 4 bases from J, the junction contained 2 bases not matched to a gene. CDR3 in DNA: TGTGCCAGTAGTGTAGCGGGAGTAGAGACCCAGTACTTC. Translation: CASSVAGVETQYF.

V is TRBV13 and J is TRBJ2-5; the D gene is possibly TRBD2 (6 bases). This CDR3 has 14 residues. CDR1 and CDR2 (germline): PRHDT, FYEKMQ (reference sequence). Trimming took off 2 bases at V and 2 bases at J, with 9 bases between the two ends. The CDR3 DNA reads TGTGCCAGCAGCTTAATTAGCGGTCAAGAGACCCAGTACTTC. Translation: CASSLISGQETQYF.

V usage is TRBV5-1 and J usage is TRBJ2-2; D tentatively reads TRBD1 or TRBD2 (5 bases each). The CDR3 contains 15 residues. Deletions cut 7 bases from V and 0 bases from J, with 13 bases between. Germline loops: CDR1 SGHRS, CDR2 YFSETQ. CDR3 nucleotides: TGCGCCAGCGGAGTGAGGGACCCGAACACCGGGGAGCTGTTTTTT. It is translated as CASGVRDPNTGELFF.

The chain carries TRBV25-1 and TRBJ2-5, with 9 bases fitting TRBD1. Per the germline V gene, CDR1 is MGHDK and CDR2 is SYGVNS. The CDR3 is made up of 15 amino acids. V lost 2 bases, J lost 5 bases, and 6 bases stayed unmatched. CDR3 region: CASSEEQGAWETQYF. The CDR3 DNA is TGTGCCAGCAGTGAAGAACAGGGGGCGTGGGAGACCCAGTACTTC.

In its sample, this clone was seen a few times. The rearrangement uses TRBV2 and TRBJ1-1; tentative D call: TRBD1 (6 bases). Germline CDR1 SNHLY, CDR2 FYNNEI. V dropped 6 bases and J dropped 3 bases, with 11 bases sitting between them. The CDR3 has 13 residues. The CDR3 coding sequence is TGTGCCAGCAGGAGGGGGGGCGACACTGAAGCTTTCTTT. Translation gives CASRRGGDTEAFF.

Concerning this clone: A much larger clone lies a single base off, so this may be a read error. This same CDR3 is encoded by further DNA sequences in the sample. The chain recombines TRBV7-9 with TRBJ1-1, with D unresolved. The length of the CDR3 is 13 residues. Germline values: CDR1 SEHNR, CDR2 FQNEAQ (reference sequence). V was trimmed by 2 bases and J by 1 base, leaving 5 bases between them. CDR3 coding DNA: TGTGCCAGCAGCTTAACGGAGAACACTGAAGCTTTCTTT. It encodes CASSLTENTEAFF.

The J gene is TRBJ2-1, the V gene TRBV6-1; D unclear. CDR3 length: 14 residues. Per the germline V gene, CDR1 is MNHNS and CDR2 is SASEGT. Trimming cost V 5 bases and J 8 bases, with 16 bases left between them. CDR3 region: CASSSVGQSHEQFF. In DNA form, the CDR3 reads TGTGCCAGCAGTTCCGTAGGGCAGTCCCATGAGCAGTTCTTC.

This chain uses TRBV5-4 with TRBJ2-1; weak D call: TRBD2 (6 bases). Germline CDR1 reads SGHNT; CDR2 reads YYREEE (reference sequence). CDR3 length: 14 residues. The V end lost 0 bases, the J end lost 6 bases, and 10 bases lay between the germline ends. The CDR3 loop is CASSLAGTPNEQFF. DNA of the CDR3: TGTGCCAGCAGCTTGGCAGGGACTCCCAATGAGCAGTTCTTC. The whole variable domain, filled in from reference TRBV5-4 and TRBJ2-1, reads ETGVTQSPTHLIKTRGQQVTLRCSSQSGHNTVSWYQQALGQGPQFIFQYYREEENGRGNFPPRFSGLQFPNYSSELNVNALELDDSALYLCASSLAGTPNEQFFGPGTRLTVL.

This clone was seen more than once but under ten times. This chain links TRBV27 with TRBJ2-3; D is possibly TRBD1 or TRBD2 (6 bases each). The CDR3 runs 13 residues. Germline loops: CDR1 MNHEY, CDR2 SMNVEV (reference sequence). With 6 bases removed from V and 9 bases from J, the gap between germline ends came to 16 bases. The CDR3 protein is CASSPQGLKTQYF. The CDR3 DNA reads as TGTGCCAGCAGCCCACAGGGACTGAAGACGCAGTATTTT.

This clone was detected only a few times. The V call is TRBV5-1, the J call TRBJ1-2; no definite D call. CDR3 length: 13 amino acids. Trimming removed 3 bases from V and 10 bases from J, with 16 bases in between. Germline V gives CDR1 SGHRS, CDR2 YFSETQ. CDR3 nucleotide sequence: TGCGCCAGCAGCTCTCGAGGGAATCGTGACTACACCTTC. It codes for CASSSRGNRDYTF.

The gene calls are TRBV7-2 and TRBJ2-5; perhaps D is TRBD1 or TRBD2 (6 bases each). This CDR3 has 16 amino acids. V was clipped by 2 bases and J by 1 base, with 14 bases between them. The germline V gene encodes CDR1 SGHTA and CDR2 FQGNSA. CDR3 sequence: CASSLWDGGLQETQYF. The CDR3 region has the DNA TGTGCCAGCAGCTTATGGGATGGGGGGCTCCAAGAGACCCAGTACTTC.

This clone came up many times. The rearrangement uses TRBV7-9 and TRBJ1-5, with unresolved D. This CDR3 spans 15 amino acids. Germline V lookup: CDR1 SEHNR, CDR2 FQNEAQ (reference sequence). Trimming took 3 bases from V and 1 from J, leaving 10 bases between them. CDR3: CASSFSGLSNQPQHF. The CDR3 nucleotides read TGTGCCAGCAGCTTCTCGGGTTTAAGCAATCAGCCCCAGCATTTT. The entire variable domain, with the rest obtained from reference TRBV7-9 and TRBJ1-5, is as follows: DTGVSQNPRHKITKRGQNVTFRCDPISEHNRLYWYRQTLGQGPEFLTYFQNEAQLEKSRLLSDRFSAERPKGSFSTLEIQRTEQGDSAMYLCASSFSGLSNQPQHFGDGTRLSIL.